This TCR beta chain stems from a study of cytomegalovirus exposure and HLA in healthy donors. Study information: The 100 to 150 validation repertoires, a later analysis reported, used the same platform as the 550 to 700 repertoires from the first cohort.

A note on this clone: Its antigen is unknown.

From the roughly 120-subject validation cohort, which was separate from the roughly 700-subject first cohort, the donors were drawn. The CDR3 runs to 14 residues. The ends were cut back, 7 bases at V and 3 bases at J, with 19 bases in the middle. Germline V gives CDR1 GTSNPN, CDR2 SVGIG (reference sequence). The data were produced by immunoSEQ multiplex PCR, yet TCRdb's version contains in-frame clones alone and is incomplete. The sample has 200,000 to 250,000 clones, approximately 80% seen once. Study-level results: The tendency of first-cohort TCR clusters to co-occur in the roughly 130 validation repertoires was the finding of a later analysis. The study put 150 or so TCR beta chains on its list as cytomegalovirus-associated.

The chain recombines TRBV30 with TRBJ2-7; D may be TRBD2 (5 bases). The receptor was derived from a woman in her 30s in good health and CMV-seropositive. Sequenced input: PBMCs. The CDR3 DNA reads as TGTGCCTTCTCCTTCGGACTGGCTTACTACGAGCAGTACTTC. Its protein is CAFSFGLAYYEQYF.